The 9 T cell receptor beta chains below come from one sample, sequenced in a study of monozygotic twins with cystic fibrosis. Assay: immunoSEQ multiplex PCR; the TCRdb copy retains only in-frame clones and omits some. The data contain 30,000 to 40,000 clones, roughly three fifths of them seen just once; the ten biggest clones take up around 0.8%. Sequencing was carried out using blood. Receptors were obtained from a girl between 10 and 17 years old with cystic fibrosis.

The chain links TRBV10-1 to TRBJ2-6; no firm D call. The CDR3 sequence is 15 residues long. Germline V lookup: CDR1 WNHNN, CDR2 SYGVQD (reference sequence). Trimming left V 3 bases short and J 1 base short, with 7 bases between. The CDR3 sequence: CASSDRSSGANVLTF. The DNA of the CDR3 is TGCGCCAGCAGTGATCGGTCTTCTGGGGCCAACGTCCTGACTTTC.

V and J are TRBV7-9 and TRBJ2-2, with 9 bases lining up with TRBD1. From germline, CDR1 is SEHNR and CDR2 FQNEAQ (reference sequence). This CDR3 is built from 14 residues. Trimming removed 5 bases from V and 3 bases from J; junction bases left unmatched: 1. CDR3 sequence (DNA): TGTGCCAGCAGCAGGACAGGGGACACCGGGGAGCTGTTTTTT. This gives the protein CASSRTGDTGELFF.

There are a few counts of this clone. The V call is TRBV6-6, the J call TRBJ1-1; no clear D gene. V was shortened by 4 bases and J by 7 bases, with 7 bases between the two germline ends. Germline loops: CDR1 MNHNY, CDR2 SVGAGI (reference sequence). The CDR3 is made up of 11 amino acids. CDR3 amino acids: CASSFVSEAFF. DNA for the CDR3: TGTGCCAGCAGTTTTGTTAGTGAAGCTTTCTTT.

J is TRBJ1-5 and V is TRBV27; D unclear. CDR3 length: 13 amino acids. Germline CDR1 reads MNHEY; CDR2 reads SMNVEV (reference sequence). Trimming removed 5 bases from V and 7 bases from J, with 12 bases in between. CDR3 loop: CASSALPTQPQHF. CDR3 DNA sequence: TGTGCCAGCAGTGCCCTCCCGACGCAGCCCCAGCATTTT.

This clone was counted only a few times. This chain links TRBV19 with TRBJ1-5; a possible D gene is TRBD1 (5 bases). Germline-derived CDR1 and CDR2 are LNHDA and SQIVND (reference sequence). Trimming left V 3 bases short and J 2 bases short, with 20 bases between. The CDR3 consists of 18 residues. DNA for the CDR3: TGTGCCAGTAGTATCACCCGAGGGAGGGGCCGGGGCAATCAGCCCCAGCATTTT. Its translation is CASSITRGRGRGNQPQHF.

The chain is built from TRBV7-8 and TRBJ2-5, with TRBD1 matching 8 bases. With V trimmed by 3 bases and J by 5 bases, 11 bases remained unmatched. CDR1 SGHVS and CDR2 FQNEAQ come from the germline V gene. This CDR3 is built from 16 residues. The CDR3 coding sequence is TGTGCCAGCAGCTTCACCAGACAGGGGAAAGGCGAGACCCAGTACTTC. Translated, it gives CASSFTRQGKGETQYF.

This CDR3 is CASSWLTVSYNEQFF. The CDR3 nucleotides read TGTGCCAGCAGCTGGCTGACCGTCTCCTACAATGAGCAGTTCTTC. This chain links TRBV5-4 with TRBJ2-1; D is uncertain. V shed 3 bases and J shed 0 bases, with 10 bases lying between them. Germline values: CDR1 SGHNT, CDR2 YYREEE (reference sequence). This CDR3 spans 15 amino acids.

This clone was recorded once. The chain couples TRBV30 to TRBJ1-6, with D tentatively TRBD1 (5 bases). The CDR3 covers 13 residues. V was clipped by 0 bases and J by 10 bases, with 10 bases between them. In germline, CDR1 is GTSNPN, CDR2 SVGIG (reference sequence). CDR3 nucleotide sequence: TGTGCCTGGAGTGTACGAGAGGGGTCACCCCTCCACTTT. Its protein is CAWSVREGSPLHF. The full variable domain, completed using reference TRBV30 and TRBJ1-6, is SQTIHQWPATLVQPVGSPLSLECTVEGTSNPNLYWYRQAAGRGLQLLFYSVGIGQISSEVPQNLSASRPQDRQFILSSKKLLLSDSGFYLCAWSVREGSPLHFGNGTRLTVT.

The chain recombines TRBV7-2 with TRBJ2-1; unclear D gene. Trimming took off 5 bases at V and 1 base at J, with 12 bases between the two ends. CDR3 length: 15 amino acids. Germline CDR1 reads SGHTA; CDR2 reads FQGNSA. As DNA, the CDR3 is TGTGCCAGCAGCCCTCACTCCGGGTCCTACAATGAGCAGTTCTTC. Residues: CASSPHSGSYNEQFF.